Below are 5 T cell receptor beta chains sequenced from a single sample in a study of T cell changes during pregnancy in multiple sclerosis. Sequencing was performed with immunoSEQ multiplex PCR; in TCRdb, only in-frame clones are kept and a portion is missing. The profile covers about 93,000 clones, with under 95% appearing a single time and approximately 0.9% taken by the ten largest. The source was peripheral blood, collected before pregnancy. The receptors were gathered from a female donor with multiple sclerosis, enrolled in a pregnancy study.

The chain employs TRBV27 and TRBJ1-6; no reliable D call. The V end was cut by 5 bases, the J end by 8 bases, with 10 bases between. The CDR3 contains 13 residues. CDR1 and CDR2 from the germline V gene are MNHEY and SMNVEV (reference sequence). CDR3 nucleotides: TGTGCCAGCAGTCGGCCGGGAGATTCACCCCTCCACTTT. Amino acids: CASSRPGDSPLHF.

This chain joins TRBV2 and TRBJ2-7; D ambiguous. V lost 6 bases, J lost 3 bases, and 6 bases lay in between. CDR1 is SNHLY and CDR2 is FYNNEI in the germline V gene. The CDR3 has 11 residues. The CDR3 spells CASRLYYEQYF. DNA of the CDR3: TGTGCCAGCAGACTTTACTACGAGCAGTACTTC.

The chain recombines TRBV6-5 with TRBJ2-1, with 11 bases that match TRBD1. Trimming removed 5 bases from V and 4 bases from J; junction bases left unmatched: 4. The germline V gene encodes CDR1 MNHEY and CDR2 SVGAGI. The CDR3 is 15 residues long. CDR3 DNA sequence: TGTGCCAGCAGTACGGACAGGGGGCGGTACAATGAGCAGTTCTTC. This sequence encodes CASSTDRGRYNEQFF.

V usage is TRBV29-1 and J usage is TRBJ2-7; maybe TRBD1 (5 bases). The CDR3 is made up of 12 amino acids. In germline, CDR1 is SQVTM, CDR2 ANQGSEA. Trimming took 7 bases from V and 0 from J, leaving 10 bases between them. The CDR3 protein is CSGGDSSYEQYF. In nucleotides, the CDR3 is TGCAGCGGAGGAGACAGCTCCTACGAGCAGTACTTC.

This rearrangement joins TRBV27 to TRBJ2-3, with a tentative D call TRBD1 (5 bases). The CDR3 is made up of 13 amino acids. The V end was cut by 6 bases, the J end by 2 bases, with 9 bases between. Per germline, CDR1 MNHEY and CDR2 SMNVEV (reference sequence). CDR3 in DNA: TGTGCCAGCAGGACAGACGACACAGATACGCAGTATTTT. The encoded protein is CASRTDDTDTQYF.